Below, one TCR beta chain is given with its context. The entry originates in a study of blood T cell repertoires in COVID-19. On the study more broadly: Samples taken during acute and convalescent COVID-19 were collected in the United States, Italy and Spain. Nucleic acid was either cDNA or gDNA, and it came from T cells, B-cell-depleted T cells, or PBMCs.

Germline CDR1 is MNHNY and CDR2 is SVGAGI (reference sequence). The CDR3 has 16 residues. V was trimmed by 3 bases and J by 3 bases, leaving 17 bases between them. Original data processing: The assay estimated nucleated cells by amplifying reference gene primers. Generated by immunoSEQ multiplex PCR, the TCRdb table keeps only in-frame clones and is missing some. V and J calls plus clone size are reproduced from that table; the DNA served to infer D and trimming. The repertoire holds tens of thousands of clones, with about 86% as singletons. The material sequenced was peripheral blood. This sequence was found in an elderly woman with acute or convalescent COVID-19. The J gene is TRBJ1-2, the V gene TRBV6-6; unclear D gene. DNA of the CDR3: TGTGCCAGCAGTTATGTTCATGGCATGGGAGACTATGGCTACACCTTC. Its protein product is CASSYVHGMGDYGYTF.